This T cell receptor (beta chain) was sequenced for a study of T cell changes during pregnancy in multiple sclerosis (dated by TCRdb to the late 2010s). Notes on the research overall: The study looked at changes in the T cell repertoire across pregnancy in women with multiple sclerosis.

About this clone: Its antigen remains unidentified. No qualities accompany the bases; no much larger clone lies one base away.

V is clipped by 5 bases and J by 7 bases, and the sequence between their germline boundaries is 15 bases long. The germline V gene encodes CDR1 SGHNT and CDR2 YENEEA. The CDR3 measures 14 amino acids from cysteine to phenylalanine. Solely the CDR3 DNA is kept, with 42 bases framed from the first base. Libraries were built with the immunoSEQ multiplex PCR assay. The clones in this table, taken by TCRdb from immuneACCESS, are in-frame only. Not every clone is retained; where verified, under half of the shortfall comes from an unresolved V gene, and the cause of the rest is unknown. In all, the sample holds over 7,000 clones, and about nine tenths of those were seen once. In total, the top ten clones hold 5.2% of the sample.

The sequencing used CD8+ T cells from peripheral blood mononuclear cells, collected in the first trimester of pregnancy. The rearrangement combines TRBV11-3 with TRBJ2-1; the D gene is perhaps TRBD1, from 5 matching bases. The origin of this receptor is a female donor in good health, enrolled as a control in a pregnancy study. The DNA is as follows: TGTGCCAGCAGCCCACCGGCCCCAGGGAATGAGCAGTTCTTC. Its amino acids are CASSPPAPGNEQFF.